The rows below give T cell receptor beta chains drawn from one sample of a study of CXCR3-negative and CXCR3-positive naive CD8 T cells. TCRdb re-analyzed the 5' RACE reads; it lists each CDR3 protein once, without DNA. Recorded for this sample: 150,000 or so distinct CDR3 sequences. Sample: naive CXCR3+ CD8+ T cells from blood. The receptors here all came from a human donor in good health. Some clones in this sample may be carry-over from other donors' samples. The CDR3 runs from the conserved cysteine through the conserved F or W. The order of the fields is J gene, V gene, CDR3 protein.

>TRBJ1-2|TRBV2
CATHPGGRDGGYTF
>TRBJ2-3|TRBV14
CATAAGGFGTDTQYF
>TRBJ2-2|TRBV5-6
CASSLMGSIETGELFF
>TRBJ2-7|TRBV11-2
CASSFITYEQYF
>TRBJ1-2|TRBV5-1
CASSLGPGYGYTF
>TRBJ2-1|TRBV2
CASSTGQGASDEQFF
>TRBJ2-3|TRBV5-1
CASRPTPLAGTDTQYF
>TRBJ2-7|TRBV7-9
CASSLAPDTYEQYF
>TRBJ1-2|TRBV4-1
CASSARTDDNYGYTF
>TRBJ2-1|TRBV27
CASSLSSGLYNEQFF
>TRBJ1-1|TRBV6-2/TRBV6-3
CASSPAEGWNTEAFF
>TRBJ2-5|TRBV5-4
CASSPWGAGETQYF
>TRBJ2-7|TRBV7-6
CASSFGQGPSYEQYF
>TRBJ2-7|TRBV28
CATLKRTGGTYEQYF
>TRBJ1-6|TRBV2
CASRAGPGNNSPLHF
>TRBJ2-1|TRBV6-2/TRBV6-3
CASSLDSSSYNEQFF
>TRBJ2-1|TRBV3-1
CASLDRDNEQFF
>TRBJ2-7|TRBV10-2
CASLDPAGDPADEQYF